These 23 T cell receptor beta chains were all obtained from the same sample, sequenced in a study of blood T cell repertoires in COVID-19 (dated by TCRdb to 2020 to 2022). The library was generated by the immunoSEQ multiplex PCR assay. What TCRdb holds here is the immuneACCESS table cut down to in-frame rearrangements. Part of the clones is not present; checked against another copy, under half of the missing clones reflect an unresolved V gene, and the others are unexplained. The sample data list roughly 200,000 clones, and 80% to 85% of these were observed just once. Approximately 3% of the sample rests with the top ten. The sample comprised PBMCs or T cells enriched from blood (not recorded which). These receptors originate from a woman aged 30 to 39 who had been exposed to COVID-19.

J is TRBJ1-5 and V is TRBV19; weak D call: TRBD1 (5 bases). The germline gives CDR1 LNHDA, CDR2 SQIVND (reference sequence). CDR3 length: 14 amino acids. Trimming cost V 10 bases and J 3 bases, with 16 bases left between them. CDR3 loop: CATQAGTFNQPQHF. In DNA, the CDR3 is TGTGCCACCCAGGCGGGGACTTTCAATCAGCCCCAGCATTTT.

This chain links TRBV4-1 with TRBJ2-3, with TRBD2 matching 7 bases. Germline V CDR1 and CDR2: MGHRA, YSYEKL. V was clipped by 3 bases and J by 0 bases; unmatched bases: 9. This CDR3 is built from 17 residues. The CDR3 sequence is CASSHYFGRGSTDTQYF. The CDR3 DNA follows: TGCGCCAGCAGCCATTACTTCGGGCGGGGGAGCACAGATACGCAGTATTTT.

The rearrangement joins TRBV7-2 to TRBJ2-3, with D possibly being TRBD2 (6 bases). Germline values: CDR1 SGHTA, CDR2 FQGNSA. This CDR3 contains 17 residues. The V gene lost 3 bases and the J gene lost 0 bases, with 16 bases spanning the gap. The DNA of the CDR3 is TGTGCCAGCAGCTTTCCATACGGCGGGGAGAGCACAGATACGCAGTATTTT. Amino acids: CASSFPYGGESTDTQYF.

The chain joins TRBV10-3 to TRBJ1-1; D gene ambiguous. V lost 0 bases to trimming and J lost 11 bases, with 10 bases between them. Germline values: CDR1 ENHRY, CDR2 SYGVKD. This CDR3 has 12 residues. The CDR3 bases are TGTGCCATCAGTGAGTCGCTTGAAGCGGCTTTCTTT. Amino acid sequence: CAISESLEAAFF.

V and J are TRBV2 and TRBJ1-2; D is unclear. V lost 4 bases and J 8 bases, leaving 11 bases between the germline ends. The germline V gene encodes CDR1 SNHLY and CDR2 FYNNEI. CDR3 length: 12 amino acids. CDR3 amino acids: CASSVVAGGYTF. CDR3 DNA: TGTGCCAGCAGTGTAGTTGCGGGAGGCTACACCTTC. The full variable domain, its missing parts supplied by reference TRBV2 and TRBJ1-2, is EPEVTQTPSHQVTQMGQEVILRCVPISNHLYFYWYRQILGQKVEFLVSFYNNEISEKSEIFDDQFSVERPDGSNFTLKIRSTKLEDSAMYFCASSVVAGGYTFGSGTRLTVV.

The chain is built from TRBV7-9 and TRBJ2-1; the D gene is possibly TRBD2 (6 bases). The germline gives CDR1 SEHNR, CDR2 FQNEAQ (reference sequence). Trimming took off 8 bases at V and 6 bases at J, with 14 bases between the two ends. This CDR3 is 13 amino acids long. The CDR3, as DNA: TGTGCCAGCCGCCCGGGGGTTATCAATGAGCAGTTCTTC. Amino acid sequence: CASRPGVINEQFF.

The chain couples TRBV3-1 (or the pseudogene TRBV3-2) to TRBJ1-1; 8 bases agree with TRBD1. Germline-derived CDR1 and CDR2 are LGHDT and YNNKEL (reference sequence). V shed 1 base, J shed 5 bases, and the junction held 6 bases outside the gene matches. The CDR3 contains 15 residues. This CDR3 reads CASSQGTGPMTEAFF. The CDR3 nucleotides are TGTGCCAGCAGCCAAGGGACAGGGCCAATGACTGAAGCTTTCTTT.

The chain employs TRBV20-1 and TRBJ2-1, with 8 bases identical to TRBD2. The CDR3 runs to 14 residues. With V trimmed by 6 bases and J by 4 bases, 8 bases remained unmatched. Germline V gene sequence: CDR1 DFQATT, CDR2 SNEGSKA (reference sequence). Here the CDR3 DNA reads TGCAGTGCCAGTAGCGGGGCCGCTTACAATGAGCAGTTCTTC. This sequence encodes CSASSGAAYNEQFF.

V usage is TRBV25-1 and J usage is TRBJ2-3; 10 positions match TRBD1. Germline CDR1 is MGHDK and CDR2 is SYGVNS. The CDR3 loop spans 13 amino acids. With 10 bases clipped from V and 3 bases from J, the junction kept 4 bases outside the gene matches. The CDR3 here is CATGTGDTDTQYF. Written as DNA, the CDR3 is TGTGCCACCGGGACAGGGGATACAGATACGCAGTATTTT. Supplemented by reference TRBV25-1 and TRBJ2-3, the full variable domain reads EADIYQTPRYLVIGTGKKITLECSQTMGHDKMYWYQQDPGMELHLIHYSYGVNSTEKGDLSSESTVSRIRTEHFPLTLESARPSHTSQYLCATGTGDTDTQYFGPGTRLTVL.

The J gene is TRBJ1-1, the V gene TRBV21-1. TRBV21-1 is given as a pseudogene. CDR3 size: 17 residues. CDR3 protein: CASSKFVRTKTNTEAFF. The CDR3 DNA sequence: TGTGCCAGCAGCAAATTTGTAAGAACTAAAACAAACACTGAAGCTTTCTTT.

The V and J genes are TRBV5-8 and TRBJ1-4; D perhaps matches TRBD1 (6 bases). V was cut by 2 bases and J by 8 bases, with 13 bases left in between. Germline V gene sequence: CDR1 SGHTS, CDR2 YDEGEE. This CDR3 region has 14 residues. The CDR3 DNA reads as TGTGCCAGCAGCTTTAGGGACATCTGGGAAAAACTGTTTTTT. Translated: CASSFRDIWEKLFF.

This clone has a handful of counts. This chain uses TRBV27 with TRBJ1-3; TRBD1 matches 9 bases. The junction had 11 bases not matched to a gene; V was cut back by 4 bases and J by 4 bases. The CDR3 is 17 amino acids. CDR1 and CDR2 (germline): MNHEY, SMNVEV (reference sequence). The CDR3 sequence is CASSYPRDRAQGNTIYF. The CDR3 coding sequence is TGTGCCAGCAGTTATCCACGGGACAGGGCACAGGGAAACACCATATATTTT.

This clone was detected only a few times. CDR3 region: CASSPREGRMNTEAFF. The CDR3 region has the DNA TGTGCCAGCAGCCCCCGGGAGGGGCGAATGAACACTGAAGCTTTCTTT. The chain employs TRBV7-2 and TRBJ1-1, with a tentative D call TRBD1 (5 bases). Trimming left V 5 bases short and J 0 bases short, with 16 bases between. Germline V gene lookup returns CDR1 SGHTA and CDR2 FQGNSA. This CDR3 region has 16 residues. The variable domain in full, completed from reference TRBV7-2 and TRBJ1-1, reads GAGVSQSPSNKVTEKGKDVELRCDPISGHTALYWYRQSLGQGLEFLIYFQGNSAPDKSGLPSDRFSAERTGGSVSTLTIQRTQQEDSAVYLCASSPREGRMNTEAFFGQGTRLTVV.

The rearrangement uses TRBV21-1 and TRBJ2-7; TRBD2, as called in the table, went unchecked against the DNA. TRBV21-1 is labeled a pseudogene. There are 14 residues in the CDR3. CDR3 bases: TGTGCCAGCAGCAAAGTTCGGGGAGGGTATGAGCAGTACTTC. The encoded protein is CASSKVRGGYEQYF.

The table lists this clone with a few counts. V usage is TRBV12-3 or TRBV12-4 and J usage is TRBJ1-1; 7 nucleotides line up with TRBD1. Trimming removed 3 bases from V and 9 bases from J; junction bases left unmatched: 4. The CDR3 loop spans 12 amino acids. The CDR3: CASSLDRPQAFF. The DNA for the CDR3 is TGTGCCAGCAGTTTGGACAGGCCCCAAGCTTTCTTT.

This chain links TRBV7-2 with TRBJ2-5; possibly TRBD1 for D (5 bases). V was pared by 5 bases and J by 4 bases, with 5 bases between. Germline V lookup: CDR1 SGHTA, CDR2 FQGNSA. The CDR3 runs 11 residues. The chain's CDR3 is CASSRGETQYF. CDR3 DNA: TGTGCCAGCAGCAGGGGAGAGACCCAGTACTTC.

In its sample, this clone was seen once. J is TRBJ1-6 and V is TRBV6-1; no firm D call. V was shortened by 3 bases and J by 0 bases, with 12 bases between the two germline ends. Germline CDR1 reads MNHNS; CDR2 reads SASEGT. The CDR3 length is 17 residues. DNA for the CDR3: TGTGCCAGCAGTGACAGTTCCGAGGGCTCCTATAATTCACCCCTCCACTTT. This translates into CASSDSSEGSYNSPLHF.

The rearrangement links TRBV2 to TRBJ1-1; D is possibly TRBD1 (6 bases). Germline loops: CDR1 SNHLY, CDR2 FYNNEI. This CDR3 spans 13 amino acids. V was clipped by 7 bases and J by 4 bases, with 13 bases between them. This CDR3 is CASTRQVFTEAFF. CDR3 coding DNA: TGTGCCAGCACCCGACAGGTTTTCACTGAAGCTTTCTTT.

This chain joins TRBV5-6 and TRBJ1-2, with D unresolved. In germline, CDR1 is SGHDT, CDR2 YYEEEE. V was trimmed by 0 bases and J by 4 bases, leaving 16 bases between them. CDR3 length equals 16 residues. The CDR3 sequence is CASSLVGTAVPYGYTF. The CDR3 coding sequence is TGTGCCAGCAGCTTGGTAGGTACAGCAGTCCCCTATGGCTACACCTTC.

V and J are TRBV7-9 and TRBJ1-5; the D is unclear. Trimming removed 5 bases from V and 0 bases from J, with 14 bases in between. From germline, CDR1 is SEHNR and CDR2 FQNEAQ (reference sequence). This CDR3 has 16 residues. CDR3: CASSPEWFFSNQPQHF. Written as DNA, the CDR3 is TGTGCCAGCAGCCCGGAGTGGTTCTTTAGCAATCAGCCCCAGCATTTT.

The chain uses TRBV6-6 and TRBJ1-2, with D possibly matching TRBD1 (6 bases). Per germline, CDR1 MNHNY and CDR2 SVGAGI (reference sequence). CDR3 length: 14 residues. V was cut by 2 bases and J by 8 bases, with 15 bases left in between. The CDR3 DNA reads as TGTGCCAGCAGTTACCAATCAGGGGAAGACGGCTACACCTTC. This sequence encodes CASSYQSGEDGYTF.

V gene TRBV14 combines with J gene TRBJ1-2, with 7 bases that match TRBD1. With 5 bases clipped from V and 4 bases from J, the junction kept 10 bases outside the gene matches. The CDR3 is made up of 15 amino acids. CDR1 SGHDN and CDR2 FVKESK come from the germline V gene. The CDR3 DNA reads TGTGCCAGCAGCGCCCGGGACAGTGGTTTCTATGGCTACACCTTC. It is translated as CASSARDSGFYGYTF. Drawing the rest from reference TRBV14 and TRBJ1-2, the complete variable domain is EAGVTQFPSHSVIEKGQTVTLRCDPISGHDNLYWYRRVMGKEIKFLLHFVKESKQDESGMPNNRFLAERTGGTYSTLKVQPAELEDSGVYFCASSARDSGFYGYTFGSGTRLTVV.

Only a few counts were recorded for this clone. The V and J genes are TRBV7-9 and TRBJ1-1; 7 nucleotides align to TRBD1. V gave up 4 bases and J gave up 4 bases; unmatched junction bases: 6. Germline-derived CDR1 and CDR2 are SEHNR and FQNEAQ (reference sequence). The CDR3 sequence is 14 residues long. DNA for the CDR3: TGTGCCAGCAGCTCGGACAGGCGAAGCACTGAAGCTTTCTTT. Amino acids: CASSSDRRSTEAFF.